This record looks at one T cell receptor (beta chain) sequence and its context. Its antigen is not identified. Sequencing was performed with immunoSEQ multiplex PCR; in TCRdb, only in-frame clones are kept and a portion is missing. The sample includes under 300,000 clones, over 85% seen only once; the top ten take 0.55%. These data originate in a study of T cell responses to AZD1222 COVID-19 vaccine. Points from the study as a whole: Spike-wide coverage was observed for vaccine-associated CD4 TCRs, with dominant responses at 160-218 and 743-854. Receipt of two AZD1222 doses was followed by a rise in Spike-specific TCR breadth and depth. Clonal diversity was possibly underestimated, and the donors were mostly white British, with more females.

The specimen was peripheral blood, collected on day 0 of AZD1222 vaccination. The TCR originated in an adult in good health.

In nucleotides, the CDR3 is TGTGCCAGCAGTTTATCCCGACGAGAGACCCAGTACTTC. It is translated as CASSLSRRETQYF. The chain joins TRBV27 to TRBJ2-5; no definite D call. Trimming left V 0 bases short and J 4 bases short, with 6 bases between. Germline assignment: CDR1 MNHEY and CDR2 SMNVEV (reference sequence). The CDR3 spans 13 residues.